The entry below gives a single TCR beta chain sequence along with its context. This record comes from a study of blood T cells in healthy people across ages. The CDR3 length is 15 residues. Germline V CDR1 and CDR2: MNHEY, SVGEGT. The V gene lost 5 bases and the J gene lost 6 bases, with 17 bases spanning the gap. At least 7 million PBMCs were isolated per sample. PCR was performed a second time for about 6 to 12 cycles using a sample-barcoded 5' primer and a J-beta primer mix. TCRdb processed the 5' RACE reads anew with MiXCR; each CDR3 protein has one entry. Among 550,000 to 650,000 distinct CDR3 sequences listed, 25% to 35% were seen once. The sample also formed part of further work on T cells of mothers and their children. Turning to that study: Reverse transcription into cDNA received all extracted RNA, at approximately 1.5 ug per 15 ul.

The source material was blood. The receptor's source is a boy aged 2 to 10 in good health. The chain couples TRBV6-2 or TRBV6-3 to TRBJ1-5, with D unresolved. The CDR3 protein is CASSPPEGRTQPQHF. The CDR3 coding sequence is TGTGCCAGCAGTCCCCCGGAGGGCAGGACTCAGCCCCAGCATTTT.